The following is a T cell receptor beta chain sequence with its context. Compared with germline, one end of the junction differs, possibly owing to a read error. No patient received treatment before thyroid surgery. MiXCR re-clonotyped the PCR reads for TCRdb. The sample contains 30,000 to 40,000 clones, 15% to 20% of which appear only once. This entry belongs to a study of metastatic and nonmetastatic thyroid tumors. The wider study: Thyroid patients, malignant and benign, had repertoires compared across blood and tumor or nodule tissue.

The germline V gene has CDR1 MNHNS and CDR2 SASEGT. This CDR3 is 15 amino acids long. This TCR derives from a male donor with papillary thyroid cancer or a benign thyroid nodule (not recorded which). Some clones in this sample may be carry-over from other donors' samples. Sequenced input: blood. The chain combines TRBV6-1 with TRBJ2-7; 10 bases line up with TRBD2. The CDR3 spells CASREALAGVYEQYF. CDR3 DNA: TGTGCCAGCAGGGAAGCCCTAGCGGGGGTCTACGAGCAGTACTTC.